This T cell receptor (beta chain) originates from a study of blood T cell repertoires in COVID-19. The overall study: Collection of acute and convalescent COVID-19 samples took place in the United States, Italy and Spain. Sample material is recorded as cDNA or gDNA derived from T cells, B-cell-depleted T cells, or PBMCs.

In the source study's methods: The assay estimated nucleated cells by amplifying reference gene primers. Here immunoSEQ multiplex PCR was the method, and the copy in TCRdb shows in-frame clones only, minus some. The V and J calls and clone size are taken from that table; D and trimming were inferred from the DNA. The table includes about 500,000 clones, about 90% detected once. The V and J ends lost 11 bases and 2 bases respectively, with 8 bases between them. Germline V CDR1 and CDR2: WSHSY, SAAADI. The CDR3 is 11 amino acids. This clonotype was sampled from a woman aged 18-29 years who had recovered from COVID-19. The chain is built from TRBV10-2 and TRBJ2-3; no definite D call. Sequenced sample: PBMCs or T cells enriched from blood (not recorded which). DNA of the CDR3: TGCGCCTCCGGTTCCACAGATACGCAGTATTTT. This codes for CASGSTDTQYF.